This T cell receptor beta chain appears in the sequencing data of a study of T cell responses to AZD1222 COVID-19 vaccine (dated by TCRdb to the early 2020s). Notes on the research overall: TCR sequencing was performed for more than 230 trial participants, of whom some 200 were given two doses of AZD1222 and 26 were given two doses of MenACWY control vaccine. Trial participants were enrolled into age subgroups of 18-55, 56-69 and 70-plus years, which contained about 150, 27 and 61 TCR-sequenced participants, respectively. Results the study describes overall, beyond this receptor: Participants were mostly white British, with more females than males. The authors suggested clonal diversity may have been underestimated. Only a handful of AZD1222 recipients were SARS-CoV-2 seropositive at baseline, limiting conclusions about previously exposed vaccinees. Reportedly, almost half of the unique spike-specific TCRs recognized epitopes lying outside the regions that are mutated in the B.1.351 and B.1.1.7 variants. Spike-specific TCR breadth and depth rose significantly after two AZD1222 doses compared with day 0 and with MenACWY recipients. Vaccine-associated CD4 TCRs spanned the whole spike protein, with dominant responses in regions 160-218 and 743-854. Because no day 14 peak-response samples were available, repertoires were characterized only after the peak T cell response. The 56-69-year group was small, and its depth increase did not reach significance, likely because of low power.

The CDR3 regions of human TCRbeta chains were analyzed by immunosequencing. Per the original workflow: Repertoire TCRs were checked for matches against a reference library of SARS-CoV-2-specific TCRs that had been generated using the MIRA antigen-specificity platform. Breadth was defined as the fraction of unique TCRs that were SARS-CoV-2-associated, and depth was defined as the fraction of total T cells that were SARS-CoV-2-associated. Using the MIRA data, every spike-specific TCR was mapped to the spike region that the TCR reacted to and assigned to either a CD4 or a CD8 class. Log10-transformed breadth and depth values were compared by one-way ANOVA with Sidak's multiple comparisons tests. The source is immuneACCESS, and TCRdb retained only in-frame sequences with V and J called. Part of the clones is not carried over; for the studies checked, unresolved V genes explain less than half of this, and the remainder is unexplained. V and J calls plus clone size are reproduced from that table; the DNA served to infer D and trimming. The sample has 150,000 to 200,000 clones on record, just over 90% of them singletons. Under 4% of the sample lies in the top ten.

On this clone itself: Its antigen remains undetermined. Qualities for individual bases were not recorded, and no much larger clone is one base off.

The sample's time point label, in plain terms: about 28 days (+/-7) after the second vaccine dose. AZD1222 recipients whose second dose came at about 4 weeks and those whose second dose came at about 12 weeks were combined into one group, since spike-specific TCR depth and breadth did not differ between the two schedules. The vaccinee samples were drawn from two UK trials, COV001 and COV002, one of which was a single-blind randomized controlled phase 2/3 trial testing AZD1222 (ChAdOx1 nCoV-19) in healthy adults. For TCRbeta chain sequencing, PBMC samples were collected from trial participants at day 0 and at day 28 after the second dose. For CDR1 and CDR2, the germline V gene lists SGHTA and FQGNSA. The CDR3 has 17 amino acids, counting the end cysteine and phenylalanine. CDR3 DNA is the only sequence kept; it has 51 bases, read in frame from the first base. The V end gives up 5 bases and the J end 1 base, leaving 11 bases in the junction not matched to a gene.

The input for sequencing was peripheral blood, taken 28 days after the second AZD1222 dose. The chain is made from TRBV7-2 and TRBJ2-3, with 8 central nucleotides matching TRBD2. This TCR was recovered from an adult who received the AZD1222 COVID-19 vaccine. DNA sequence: TGTGCCAGCAGCCTTCTGACTAGCGTGGGGGGCACAGATACGCAGTATTTT. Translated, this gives CASSLLTSVGGTDTQYF.